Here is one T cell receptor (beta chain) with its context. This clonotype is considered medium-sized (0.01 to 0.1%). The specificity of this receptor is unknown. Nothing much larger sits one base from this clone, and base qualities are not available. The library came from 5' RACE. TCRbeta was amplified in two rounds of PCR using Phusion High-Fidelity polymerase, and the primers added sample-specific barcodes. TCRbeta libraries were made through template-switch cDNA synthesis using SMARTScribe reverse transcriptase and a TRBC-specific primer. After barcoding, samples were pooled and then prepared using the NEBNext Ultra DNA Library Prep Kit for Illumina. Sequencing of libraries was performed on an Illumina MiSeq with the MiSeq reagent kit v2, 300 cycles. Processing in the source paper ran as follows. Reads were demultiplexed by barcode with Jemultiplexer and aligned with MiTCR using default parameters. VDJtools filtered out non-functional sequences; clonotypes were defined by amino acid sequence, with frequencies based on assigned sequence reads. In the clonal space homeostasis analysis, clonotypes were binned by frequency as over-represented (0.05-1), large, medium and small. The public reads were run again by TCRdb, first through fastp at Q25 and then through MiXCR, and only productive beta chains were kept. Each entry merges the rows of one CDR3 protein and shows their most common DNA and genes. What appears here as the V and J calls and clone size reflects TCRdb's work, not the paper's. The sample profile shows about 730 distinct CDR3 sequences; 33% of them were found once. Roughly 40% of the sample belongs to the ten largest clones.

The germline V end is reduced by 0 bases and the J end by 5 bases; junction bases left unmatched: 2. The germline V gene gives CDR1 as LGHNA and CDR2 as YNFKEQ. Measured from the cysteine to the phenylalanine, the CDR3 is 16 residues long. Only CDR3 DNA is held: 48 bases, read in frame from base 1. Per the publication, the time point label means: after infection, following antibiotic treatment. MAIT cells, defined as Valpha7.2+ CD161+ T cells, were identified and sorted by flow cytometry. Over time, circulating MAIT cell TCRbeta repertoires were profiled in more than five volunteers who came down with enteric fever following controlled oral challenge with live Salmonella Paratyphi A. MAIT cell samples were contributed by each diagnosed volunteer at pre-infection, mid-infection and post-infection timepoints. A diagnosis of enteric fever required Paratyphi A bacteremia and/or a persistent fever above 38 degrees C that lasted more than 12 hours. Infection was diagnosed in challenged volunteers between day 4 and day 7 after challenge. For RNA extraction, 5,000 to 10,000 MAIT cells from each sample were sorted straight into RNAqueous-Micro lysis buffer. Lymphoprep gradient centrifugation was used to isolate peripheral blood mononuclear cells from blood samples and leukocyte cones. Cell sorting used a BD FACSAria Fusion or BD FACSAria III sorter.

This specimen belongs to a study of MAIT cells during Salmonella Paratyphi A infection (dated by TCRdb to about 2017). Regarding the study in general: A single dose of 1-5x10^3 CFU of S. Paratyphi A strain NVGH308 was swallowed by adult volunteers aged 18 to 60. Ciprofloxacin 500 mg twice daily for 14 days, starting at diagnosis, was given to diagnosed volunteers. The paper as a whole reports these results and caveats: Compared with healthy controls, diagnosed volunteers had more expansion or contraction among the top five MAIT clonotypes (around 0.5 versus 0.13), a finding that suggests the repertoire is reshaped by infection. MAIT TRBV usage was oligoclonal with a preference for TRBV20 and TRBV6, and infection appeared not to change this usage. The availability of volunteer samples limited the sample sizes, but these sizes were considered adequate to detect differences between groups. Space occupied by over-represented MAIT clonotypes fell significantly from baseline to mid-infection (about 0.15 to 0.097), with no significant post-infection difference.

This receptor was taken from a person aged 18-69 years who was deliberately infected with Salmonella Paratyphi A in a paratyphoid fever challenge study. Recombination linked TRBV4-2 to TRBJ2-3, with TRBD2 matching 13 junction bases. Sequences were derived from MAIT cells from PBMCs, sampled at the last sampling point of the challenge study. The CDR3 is CASSQELAGGQDTQYF. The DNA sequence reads TGTGCCAGCAGCCAAGAACTAGCGGGGGGGCAAGATACGCAGTATTTT.